Following are 26 T cell receptor beta chains from one sample sequenced in a study of PD-1 blockade in mismatch repair-deficient tumors. This table comes from immunoSEQ multiplex PCR, and its TCRdb copy is limited to in-frame clones, with some not included. This table holds approximately 110,000 clones, 70% to 80% found once. The material was peripheral blood, obtained about 60 weeks after starting pembrolizumab. The receptors were sampled from an adult with mismatch repair-deficient cancer.

The gene calls are TRBV5-6 and TRBJ2-3, with D hard to call. The CDR3 is 16 amino acids. Germline V gene lookup returns CDR1 SGHDT and CDR2 YYEEEE. Trimming left V 2 bases short and J 3 bases short, with 16 bases between. The CDR3: CASSFGRAATTDTQYF. The CDR3 coding sequence is TGTGCCAGCAGCTTCGGCCGCGCAGCAACAACAGATACGCAGTATTTT.

This clone came up once. The chain recombines TRBV6-1 with TRBJ2-2; D possibly corresponds to TRBD1 (6 bases). Deletions cut 10 bases from V and 6 bases from J, with 21 bases between. The CDR3 totals 15 residues. The germline gives CDR1 MNHNS, CDR2 SASEGT. The CDR3 reads CAISRGNRIAGELFF. The CDR3 nucleotides read TGTGCCATAAGCAGGGGAAACAGGATCGCCGGGGAGCTGTTTTTT.

The chain links TRBV2 to TRBJ2-1; D is unresolved. CDR1 is SNHLY, CDR2 FYNNEI, per germline. The CDR3 runs 12 residues. V was clipped by 4 bases and J by 9 bases, with 10 bases between them. The CDR3 DNA is TGTGCCAGCAGTGGGCTTTTTGGTGAGCAGTTCTTC. As protein: CASSGLFGEQFF.

The rearrangement uses TRBV6-5 and TRBJ1-4; tentatively, D is TRBD1 (5 bases). The V end was cut by 6 bases, the J end by 2 bases, with 13 bases between. The CDR3 consists of 15 residues. Germline CDR1 and CDR2: MNHEY and SVGAGI. Here the CDR3 reads CASRRQTTTNEKLFF. The CDR3 DNA is TGTGCCAGCAGAAGACAGACCACTACTAATGAAAAACTGTTTTTT.

V and J are TRBV5-6 and TRBJ2-7; possible D gene TRBD1, 6 bases. This CDR3 comprises 14 residues. The germline V gene has CDR1 SGHDT and CDR2 YYEEEE. V gave up 3 bases and J gave up 4 bases, with 14 bases separating them. DNA for the CDR3: TGTGCCAGCAGCTGGACCGGGACACAGTACGAGCAGTACTTC. Its translation: CASSWTGTQYEQYF. Based on the CDR3 plus reference TRBV5-6 and TRBJ2-7, the full variable domain is DAGVTQSPTHLIKTRGQQVTLRCSPKSGHDTVSWYQQALGQGPQFIFQYYEEEERQRGNFPDRFSGHQFPNYSSELNVNALLLGDSALYLCASSWTGTQYEQYFGPGTRLTVT.

The chain uses TRBV27 and TRBJ1-1; unclear D gene. The V gene's germline CDR1 is MNHEY and CDR2 SMNVEV (reference sequence). The CDR3 runs to 15 residues. Trimming stripped 3 bases from V and 3 bases from J, with 14 bases between. CDR3 sequence: CASSFDPDGDTEAFF. The CDR3 DNA follows: TGTGCCAGCAGTTTCGACCCAGATGGGGACACTGAAGCTTTCTTT.

This clone showed up just once. The chain joins TRBV19 to TRBJ1-1; D uncertain. The CDR3 is 14 amino acids. Per germline, CDR1 LNHDA and CDR2 SQIVND (reference sequence). Trimming cost V 2 bases and J 0 bases, with 7 bases left between them. The DNA of the CDR3 is TGTGCCAGTAGTATACAGACCATGAACACTGAAGCTTTCTTT. It translates to CASSIQTMNTEAFF.

The chain recombines TRBV5-5 with TRBJ2-2, with 9 nucleotides matching TRBD2. Germline trimming cut 0 bases from V and 4 bases from J; bases unmatched to any gene: 10. The CDR3 loop spans 18 amino acids. Looked up from germline, CDR1 is SGHKS and CDR2 is YYEKEE (reference sequence). The CDR3 reads CASSLVRGLAGSTGELFF. The CDR3 region has the DNA TGTGCCAGCAGCTTGGTTCGAGGGCTAGCGGGAAGCACCGGGGAGCTGTTTTTT.

This clone was counted only a few times. V and J are TRBV10-3 and TRBJ2-1, with 8 bases aligning to TRBD1. Germline V gene data show CDR1 as ENHRY and CDR2 as SYGVKD. J was trimmed by 2 bases and V by 10 bases; bases with no gene match: 4. The CDR3 length is 13 residues. The CDR3 coding sequence is TGTGCCAGACCCAGGGGGCCCTACAATGAGCAGTTCTTC. It specifies CARPRGPYNEQFF.

The chain combines TRBV2 with TRBJ2-7; 7 bases are a match to TRBD1. The length of the CDR3 is 13 residues. Germline CDR1 reads SNHLY; CDR2 reads FYNNEI. After removal of 11 bases from V and 2 bases from J, the junction contained 9 bases not matched to a gene. CDR3 DNA: TGTGCCGCGACCCGGACAGGCCCCTACGAGCAGTACTTC. Translated, it gives CAATRTGPYEQYF.

The chain employs TRBV28 and TRBJ1-5, with 9 bases aligning to TRBD1. CDR1 is MDHEN, CDR2 SYDVKM, per germline. The ends lost 4 bases at V and 5 bases at J; junction bases unmatched: 6. The CDR3 is 15 amino acids. CDR3 amino acids: CASSSLDRGDQPQHF. The CDR3, as DNA: TGTGCCAGCAGTTCCCTAGACAGGGGGGATCAGCCCCAGCATTTT.

The rearrangement uses TRBV10-3 and TRBJ1-2; D unclear. V was shortened by 4 bases and J by 5 bases, with 5 bases between the two germline ends. The CDR3 covers 11 residues. CDR1 and CDR2 (germline): ENHRY, SYGVKD. The CDR3 sequence is CAISADYGYTF. In DNA, the CDR3 is TGTGCCATCAGTGCCGATTATGGCTACACCTTC.

J is TRBJ2-7 and V is TRBV6-5; no definite D call. Germline V gives CDR1 MNHEY, CDR2 SVGAGI. Trimming took off 2 bases at V and 3 bases at J, with 14 bases between the two ends. The CDR3 length is 15 residues. The CDR3 reads CASSYGQMMGYEQYF. CDR3 sequence (DNA): TGTGCCAGCAGTTACGGTCAGATGATGGGCTACGAGCAGTACTTC.

This clone was seen just once. The CDR3 spells CASGKGDVLSDEQFF. The CDR3 region has the DNA TGTGCTAGTGGTAAGGGCGATGTTCTGTCTGATGAGCAGTTCTTC. This chain connects TRBV12-5 to TRBJ2-1; D is unclear. V lost 5 bases and J 8 bases, leaving 19 bases between the germline ends. The CDR3 is 15 residues long. Germline assignment: CDR1 LGHNT and CDR2 FRNRAP.

The chain has TRBV28 and TRBJ2-7, with 11 bases lining up with TRBD2. The CDR3 totals 17 residues. In germline, CDR1 is MDHEN, CDR2 SYDVKM. With 4 bases clipped from V and 2 bases from J, the junction kept 10 bases outside the gene matches. CDR3 loop: CASSWGTSGAVTYEQYF. For the CDR3, the DNA is TGTGCCAGCAGTTGGGGGACTAGCGGAGCGGTAACCTACGAGCAGTACTTC.

In its sample, this clone was seen many times. The chain recombines TRBV4-1 with TRBJ2-7; 8 nucleotides match TRBD2. V gave up 1 base and J gave up 0 bases; unmatched junction bases: 8. This CDR3 comprises 17 residues. Germline V gene data show CDR1 as MGHRA and CDR2 as YSYEKL. CDR3 DNA sequence: TGCGCCAGCAGCCAAGGAGAACTAGCGGACTCCTCCTACGAGCAGTACTTC. This gives the protein CASSQGELADSSYEQYF.

The chain carries TRBV19 and TRBJ1-5; maybe TRBD1 (6 bases). The CDR3 length is 14 residues. Germline V lookup: CDR1 LNHDA, CDR2 SQIVND (reference sequence). Deletions cut 8 bases from V and 11 bases from J, with 22 bases between. For the CDR3, the DNA is TGTGCCAGTGAAAGACAGGCGGGTTACCAGGCCCAGCATTTT. As protein: CASERQAGYQAQHF.

This CDR3 reads CASSEDREQPQHF. In nucleotides, the CDR3 is TGTGCCAGCAGTGAGGACAGGGAACAGCCCCAGCATTTT. The gene calls are TRBV2 and TRBJ1-5; 8 bases line up with TRBD1. The CDR3 spans 13 residues. CDR1 and CDR2 from the germline V gene are SNHLY and FYNNEI. V lost 3 bases and J lost 7; bases outside the gene matches: 2.

The chain couples TRBV7-2 to TRBJ2-1, with 13 bases fitting TRBD2. J lost 0 bases, V lost 5 bases, and 7 bases had no gene match. Germline V lookup: CDR1 SGHTA, CDR2 FQGNSA. The CDR3 sequence is 18 residues long. CDR3 nucleotides: TGTGCCAGCAGCCCAGGTTGGACTAGCGGGAGCTCCTACAATGAGCAGTTCTTC. Residues: CASSPGWTSGSSYNEQFF.

The V and J genes are TRBV11-3 and TRBJ2-1; D not certain. Germline CDR1 SGHNT, CDR2 YENEEA. The CDR3 extends over 12 amino acids. Trimming removed 6 bases from V and 7 bases from J, with 10 bases in between. In DNA, the CDR3 is TGTGCCAGCAGGCAAGGTGCGAATGAGCAGTTCTTC. This gives the protein CASRQGANEQFF.

This chain connects TRBV7-2 to TRBJ2-7; 12 bases match TRBD2. Germline V gene lookup returns CDR1 SGHTA and CDR2 FQGNSA. CDR3 length: 15 residues. Trimming took 3 bases from V and 3 from J; bases not matched to a gene: 3. Here the CDR3 DNA reads TGTGCCAGCAGCTTCCCGACTAGCGGGAGCTACGAGCAGTACTTC. This sequence encodes CASSFPTSGSYEQYF.

V gene TRBV6-4 combines with J gene TRBJ1-1; no reliable D call. Germline V gene lookup returns CDR1 MRHNA and CDR2 SNTAGT. The CDR3 consists of 13 residues. V lost 4 bases and J 4 bases, leaving 10 bases between the germline ends. CDR3 sequence: CASSGQAGTEAFF. The CDR3 DNA is TGTGCCAGCAGTGGGCAGGCTGGCACTGAAGCTTTCTTT.

The rearrangement uses TRBV11-2 and TRBJ1-2; 9 bases match TRBD1. Germline CDR1 and CDR2: SGHAT and FQNNGV. V lost 5 bases, J lost 7 bases, and 11 bases stayed unmatched. The CDR3 consists of 15 residues. The CDR3 DNA reads as TGTGCCAGCAGCAGAACCGGGACAGGGTTTCTTGGCTACACCTTC. This gives the protein CASSRTGTGFLGYTF.

The V gene is TRBV30, the J gene TRBJ2-1; tentatively, D is TRBD2 (5 bases). This CDR3 contains 17 residues. Germline-derived CDR1 and CDR2 are GTSNPN and SVGIG (reference sequence). The V end lost 1 base, the J end lost 0 bases, and 16 bases lay between the germline ends. The CDR3 bases are TGTGCCTGGAGTGGCAATCGCGGAGGAAGCTCCTACAATGAGCAGTTCTTC. Amino acid sequence: CAWSGNRGGSSYNEQFF.

This clone was seen only once. An end of the junction differs from the germline gene, which may be a read error. V is TRBV7-7 and J is TRBJ2-1, with a possible D match to TRBD2 (5 bases). CDR1 and CDR2 from the germline V gene are SSHAT and FNYEAQ (reference sequence). The CDR3 has 15 amino acids. DNA of the CDR3: TGTGCTAGCAGCTTAGAGGGTATAGGAGTCGGTGAGCAGTTCTTC. Translating it yields CASSLEGIGVGEQFF.

This chain connects TRBV5-1 to TRBJ2-2; D remains unclear. Looked up from germline, CDR1 is SGHRS and CDR2 is YFSETQ. The CDR3 consists of 16 residues. V lost 6 bases and J 0 bases, leaving 15 bases between the germline ends. CDR3 nucleotide sequence: TGCGCCAGCACTTCGGCAGGCGATACGAACACCGGGGAGCTGTTTTTT. Amino acid sequence: CASTSAGDTNTGELFF.